The rows below give T cell receptor beta chains drawn from one sample of a study of regulatory T cells in long-lasting Graves disease. TCRdb reprocessed the multiplex PCR reads with MiXCR, giving one entry per CDR3 protein. The sample includes about 400,000 distinct CDR3 sequences, less than 25% seen only once; the top ten take less than 25%. This material consisted of peripheral blood mononuclear cells (PBMCs), taken when the disease was refractory, from a patient treated with antithyroid drugs. The receptors come from a female donor with Graves disease. CDR3s include the opening cysteine and the closing phenylalanine or tryptophan. The D gene is left open where the match is weak. Part of the rows lack a size; the others show once, few, many or a class for expanded clones.

NA	TRBV2	many	TRBJ2-7	TGTGCCAGCAGTCGGGGGTACGAGCAGTACTTC	CASSRGYEQYF
TRBD1	TRBV7-2	many	TRBJ2-5	TGTGCCAGCAGCTTAGCCCTCCCGGGACAGGGAAAAGAGACCCAGTACTTC	CASSLALPGQGKETQYF
NA	TRBV19	many	TRBJ2-5	TGTGCCAGTAGCCCCTACCTGCACAGACAAGAGACCCAGTACTTC	CASSPYLHRQETQYF
TRBD1	TRBV20-1	NA	TRBJ2-7	TGCAGTGCTAGCACAGGGGGGTACGAGCAGTACTTC	CSASTGGYEQYF
TRBD2	TRBV12-3/TRBV12-4	NA	TRBJ2-1	TGTGCCAGCAGCTACTTAGCGGGAGCGATCAATGAGCAGTTCTTC	CASSYLAGAINEQFF
NA	TRBV7-3	NA	TRBJ1-3	TGTGCCAGCAGTCCAGGGTATGGAAACACCATATATTTT	CASSPGYGNTIYF
NA	TRBV12-3/TRBV12-4	NA	TRBJ2-1	TGTGCCAGCAGTTTTGCAGGCAATGAGCAGTTCTTC	CASSFAGNEQFF
TRBD2	TRBV18	NA	TRBJ2-5	TGTGCCAGCTCACCACTAATAGCGGGAGGAGGAGAGACCCAGTACTTC	CASSPLIAGGGETQYF
NA	TRBV19	few	TRBJ2-5	TGTGCCAGTAGTATTACAGGTCAAGAGACCCAGTACTTC	CASSITGQETQYF
TRBD2	TRBV6-1	NA	TRBJ2-7	TGTGCCAGCAGTAAAACTAGCGGGGGGCTCTACGAGCAGTACTTC	CASSKTSGGLYEQYF
TRBD1	TRBV9	NA	TRBJ1-4	TGTGCCAGCGGGACAGGCGGGGGTGAAAAACTGTTTTTT	CASGTGGGEKLFF
NA	TRBV27	few	TRBJ2-7	TGTGCCAGCAGACCTCCCGGACGCCCCTCCTACGAGCAGTACTTC	CASRPPGRPSYEQYF
NA	TRBV7-2	NA	TRBJ1-4	TGTGCCAGCAGCTTGACAGGCCCCCGTGAAAAACTGTTTTTT	CASSLTGPREKLFF
TRBD2	TRBV5-1	few	TRBJ2-7	TGCGCCAGCAGCCCGGGACTAGCGTTAGGGGAGCAGTACTTC	CASSPGLALGEQYF
TRBD1	TRBV6-2/TRBV6-3	NA	TRBJ2-4	TGTGCCAGCAGTGCACAGGGGGCATCCAAAAACATTCAGTACTTC	CASSAQGASKNIQYF
TRBD1	TRBV5-1	NA	TRBJ2-3	TGCGCCAGCAGCTTCATGACAGGGAGCACAGATACGCAGTATTTT	CASSFMTGSTDTQYF
NA	TRBV27	few	TRBJ2-7	TGTGCCAGCAGTTTACGAGGGACGAGGATTTCCTACGAGCAGTACTTC	CASSLRGTRISYEQYF
NA	TRBV9	NA	TRBJ1-5	TGTGCCAGCAGCGTAGAAGCTAGCGATCAGCCCCAGCATTTT	CASSVEASDQPQHF
TRBD2	TRBV6-5	many	TRBJ2-7	TGTGCCAGCAGTTACTCTCAAACTAGCGGAGCCTACGAGCAGTACTTC	CASSYSQTSGAYEQYF
NA	TRBV11-1	NA	TRBJ1-2	TGTGCCAGCAGCTTAGAGGGATCGGGCAGGCCTAACTATGGCTACACCTTC	CASSLEGSGRPNYGYTF
TRBD2	TRBV7-2	many	TRBJ2-7	TGTGCCAGCAGCCCGCGGACTAGCGGGAGTAACGAGCAGTACTTC	CASSPRTSGSNEQYF
NA	TRBV6-1	NA	TRBJ1-5	TGTGCCAGCAAGGGTGAGGTTTTTCAGCCCCAGCATTTT	CASKGEVFQPQHF
NA	TRBV6-2/TRBV6-3	few	TRBJ2-2	TGTGCCAGCAGTTACGTGGAGGGTTGGGCCGGGGAGCTGTTTTTT	CASSYVEGWAGELFF
TRBD1	TRBV7-9	many	TRBJ1-2	TGTGCCAGCAGCACCACCCGACAGGGTCTTAACTATGGCTACACCTTC	CASSTTRQGLNYGYTF
NA	TRBV4-1	few	TRBJ1-2	TGCGCCAGCAGCCAAGATGTGGCAGCAGATGGCTACACCTTC	CASSQDVAADGYTF
TRBD2	TRBV20-1	few	TRBJ2-7	TGCAGTGCTAGAGCGTGGGAGGGCCGGTATGACGAGCAGTACTTC	CSARAWEGRYDEQYF
NA	TRBV15	NA	TRBJ1-1	TGTGCCACCAGCACGCAGACCAACGGAGCTGAAGCTTTCTTT	CATSTQTNGAEAFF
NA	TRBV20-1	few	TRBJ1-1	TGCAGTGCTAGAGTGAAAGGGAATGAAGCTTTCTTT	CSARVKGNEAFF
TRBD2	TRBV7-2	NA	TRBJ2-7	TGTGCCAGCAGCTTAGTTCAGGCTAGCGGGAGCTACGAGCAGTACTTC	CASSLVQASGSYEQYF
NA	TRBV12-3/TRBV12-4	many	TRBJ1-5	TGTGCCAGCAGCCCAACAAGCAATCAGCCCCAGCATTTT	CASSPTSNQPQHF
NA	TRBV7-3	many	TRBJ1-1	TGTGCCAGCAGCTTAACGAGGACAGCGACTGAAGCTTTCTTT	CASSLTRTATEAFF
NA	TRBV2	many	TRBJ1-5	TGTGCCAGCAGTGAAACGGGAAATCAGCCCCAGCATTTT	CASSETGNQPQHF
NA	TRBV3-1	many	TRBJ1-1	TGTGCCAGCAGCGCTCGGTCGGTGAGGACTGAAGCTTTCTTT	CASSARSVRTEAFF
NA	TRBV3-1	NA	TRBJ1-1	TGTGCCAGCAGCCAGGGTTTACTCTCTGAAGCTTTCTTT	CASSQGLLSEAFF
TRBD2	TRBV20-1	NA	TRBJ2-5	TGCAGTGCTAGCGGGCTATTTAGCGGGGGGGGAGAGACCCAGTACTTC	CSASGLFSGGGETQYF
TRBD2	TRBV12-3/TRBV12-4	many	TRBJ2-5	TGTGCCAGCACCCAAGGGACTAGCGGGTCCACCCAGTACTTC	CASTQGTSGSTQYF
TRBD1	TRBV7-9	NA	TRBJ2-5	TGTGCCAGCAGCTCCCCGGGGACAGGGTGGAAGACCCAGTACTTC	CASSSPGTGWKTQYF
NA	TRBV7-9	NA	TRBJ2-1	TGTGCCAGCAGCGGAGGTGGGGGGCAGGTCTCCTACAATGAGCAGTTCTTC	CASSGGGGQVSYNEQFF
NA	TRBV12-3/TRBV12-4	many	TRBJ2-5	TGTGCCAGCAGTTCACCGACCCAAGAGACCCAGTACTTC	CASSSPTQETQYF
NA	TRBV5-1	many	TRBJ1-1	TGCGCCAGCAGCATTAACCCCATGAACACTGAAGCTTTCTTT	CASSINPMNTEAFF
NA	TRBV19	NA	TRBJ2-7	TGTGCCAGTAGGGACTGGTCCTACGAGCAGTACTTC	CASRDWSYEQYF
TRBD1	TRBV28	NA	TRBJ2-1	TGTGCCAGCAGTTTCTCGGACAGGGCTATTGGAAATGAGCAGTTCTTC	CASSFSDRAIGNEQFF
NA	TRBV11-2	few	TRBJ2-2	TGTGCCAGCAGCTTACCCCGTGGGGACACCGGGGAGCTGTTTTTT	CASSLPRGDTGELFF
TRBD2	TRBV7-3	many	TRBJ2-5	TGTGCCAGCAGCCCCGGGGTAGCGGGGGGCCAAGAGACCCAGTACTTC	CASSPGVAGGQETQYF
NA	TRBV28	NA	TRBJ1-5	TGTGCCAGCAGTTTATACCTGGCACATCAGCCCCAGCATTTT	CASSLYLAHQPQHF
NA	TRBV15	few	TRBJ1-1	TGTGCCACCAGCCCATTCCAGGAGGTGGAAGCTTTCTTT	CATSPFQEVEAFF
NA	TRBV5-1	NA	TRBJ1-1	TGCGCCAGCAGCTTGGACCCACGGGATATTTTGGCCCTCCCGGAGGGTGAAGCTTTCTTT	CASSLDPRDILALPEGEAFF
NA	TRBV25-1	few	TRBJ2-3	TGTGCCAGCAGTGAAATGTTGGGAAATACGCAGTATTTT	CASSEMLGNTQYF
NA	TRBV28	NA	TRBJ2-2	TGTGCCAGCAGCACCCACGAAGGGGGTCCCCGGATGGTTGGGGAGCTGTTTTTT	CASSTHEGGPRMVGELFF
NA	TRBV29-1	few	TRBJ2-7	TGCAGCGTCAGAAGGGGGGTCTACGAGCAGTACTTC	CSVRRGVYEQYF
NA	TRBV2	NA	TRBJ2-5	TGTGCCTGGTCTAGCGACCCACAAGAGACCCAGTACTTC	CAWSSDPQETQYF
NA	TRBV20-1	few	TRBJ1-5	TGCAGTGCTAGAGCTGGCAGGGGTGCCAATCAGCCCCAGCATTTT	CSARAGRGANQPQHF